This T cell receptor (beta chain) is from a study of identical twins. This CDR3 contains 13 residues. With 6 bases removed from V and 5 bases from J, the gap between germline ends came to 14 bases. There are many counts of this clonotype. Through template switching, a universal primer site was introduced, and the cDNA contained unique molecular identifiers. TCRdb called the 5' RACE reads again in MiXCR, with one record for every CDR3 protein. The sample yields about 200,000 distinct CDR3 sequences, approximately 15% seen once. The sample was also reused in another study, on T cells expressing NK-cell markers.

Sequenced sample: CD8+ T cells sorted from blood. This receptor was identified in a young woman in good health. The gene calls are TRBV12-3 or TRBV12-4 and TRBJ2-7; unclear D gene. The CDR3 reads CASRSGRSHEQYF. In nucleotides, the CDR3 is TGTGCCAGCAGAAGTGGACGAAGCCACGAGCAGTACTTC.